The T cell receptor beta chain described here comes from a study of blood T cell repertoires in COVID-19. Across the whole study: The study drew acute and convalescent COVID-19 samples from the United States, Italy and Spain.

This clone came up a few times. The junction does not match germline at one end; this may be a read error. Methods used by the authors: Nucleated cell counts were estimated from reference gene primer amplification. Profiled with immunoSEQ multiplex PCR; TCRdb holds only in-frame clones, not every one. The DNA gave D and trimming, while V, J and clone size come from that table. The sample has 250,000 to 350,000 clones, 75% to 90% seen once. There are 13 residues in the CDR3. From germline, CDR1 is SQVTM and CDR2 ANQGSEA. The V and J genes are TRBV29-1 and TRBJ1-2; 8 bases map to TRBD1. The sample comprised peripheral blood. The TCR comes from a woman between 65 and 79 years old with COVID-19, enrolled during active disease. The DNA of the CDR3 is TGCAGCGTGGAAGACAGGGGAAACTATGGCTACACCTTC. As protein: CSVEDRGNYGYTF.